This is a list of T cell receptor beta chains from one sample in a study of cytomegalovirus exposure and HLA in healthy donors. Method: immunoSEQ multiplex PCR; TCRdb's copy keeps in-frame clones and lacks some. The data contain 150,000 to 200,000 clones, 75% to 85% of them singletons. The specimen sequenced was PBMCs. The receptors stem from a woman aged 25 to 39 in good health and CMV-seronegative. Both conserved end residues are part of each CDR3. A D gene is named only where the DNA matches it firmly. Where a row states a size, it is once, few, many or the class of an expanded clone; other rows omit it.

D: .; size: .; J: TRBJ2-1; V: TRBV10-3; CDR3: CAISENSNNEQFF; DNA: TGTGCCATCAGTGAGAATAGCAACAATGAGCAGTTCTTC
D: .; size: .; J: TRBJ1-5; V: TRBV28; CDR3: CASSTEGFNQPQHF; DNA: TGTGCCAGCAGTACTGAGGGCTTCAATCAGCCCCAGCATTTT
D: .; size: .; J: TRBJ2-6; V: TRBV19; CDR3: CASTPSRAGANVLTF; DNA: TGTGCCAGTACCCCGTCTAGAGCAGGGGCCAACGTCCTGACTTTC
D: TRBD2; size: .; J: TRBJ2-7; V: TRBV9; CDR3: CASSVGSLAGGRLREQYF; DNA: TGTGCCAGCAGCGTAGGTTCCCTAGCGGGAGGCCGACTAAGGGAGCAGTACTTC
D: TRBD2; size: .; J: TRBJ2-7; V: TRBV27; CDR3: CASSLSGGGSTEQYF; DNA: TGTGCCAGCAGTTTATCGGGGGGAGGGTCTACGGAGCAGTACTTC
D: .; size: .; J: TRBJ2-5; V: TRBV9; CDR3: CASSVAPTGTQYF; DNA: TGTGCCAGCAGCGTAGCTCCGACTGGGACCCAGTACTTC
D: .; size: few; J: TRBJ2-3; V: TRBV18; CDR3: CASSQTGSGTQYF; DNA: TGTGCCAGCTCACAGACGGGGTCGGGTACGCAGTATTTT
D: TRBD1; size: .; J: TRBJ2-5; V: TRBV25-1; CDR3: CASSEYRGETQYF; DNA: TGTGCCAGCAGTGAATACAGGGGGGAGACCCAGTACTTC
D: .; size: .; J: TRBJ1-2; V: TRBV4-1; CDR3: CASSQELGLNYGYTF; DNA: TGCGCCAGCAGCCAAGAATTGGGGCTGAACTATGGCTACACCTTC
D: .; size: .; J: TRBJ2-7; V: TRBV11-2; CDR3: CASRTPLQGLFAYEQYF; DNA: TGTGCCAGCAGGACACCCTTACAGGGTTTGTTCGCCTACGAGCAGTACTTC
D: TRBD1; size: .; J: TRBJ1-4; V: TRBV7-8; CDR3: CASSLGQGTNEKLFF; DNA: TGTGCCAGCAGCTTAGGACAGGGGACTAATGAAAAACTGTTTTTT
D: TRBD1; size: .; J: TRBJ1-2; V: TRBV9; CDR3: CASSEGAGQGADGYTF; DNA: TGTGCCAGCAGCGAGGGAGCGGGACAGGGGGCGGATGGCTACACCTTC
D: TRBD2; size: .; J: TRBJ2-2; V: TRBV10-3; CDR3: CAISEKGLAGGPGTGELFF; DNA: TGTGCCATCAGTGAAAAAGGACTAGCGGGGGGTCCTGGCACCGGGGAGCTGTTTTTT
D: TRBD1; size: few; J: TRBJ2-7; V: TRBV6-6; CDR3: CASSYRDRPYEQYF; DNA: TGTGCCAGCAGTTACCGGGACAGGCCCTACGAGCAGTACTTC
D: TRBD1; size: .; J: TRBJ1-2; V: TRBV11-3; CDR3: CASSPRTGWDYGYTF; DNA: TGTGCCAGCAGCCCCCGGACAGGATGGGACTATGGCTACACCTTC
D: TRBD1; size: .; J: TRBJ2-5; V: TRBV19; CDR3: CASTARGTGQETQYF; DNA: TGTGCCAGTACCGCTCGGGGGACAGGGCAAGAGACCCAGTACTTC
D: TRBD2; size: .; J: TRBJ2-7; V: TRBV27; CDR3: CASSRGAGGFEQYF; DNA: TGTGCCAGCAGCCGTGGTGCGGGGGGCTTCGAGCAGTACTTC
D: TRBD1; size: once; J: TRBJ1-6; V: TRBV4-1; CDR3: CASSQERGHSYNSPLHF; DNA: TGCGCCAGCAGCCAAGAAAGGGGGCATTCCTATAATTCACCCCTCCACTTT
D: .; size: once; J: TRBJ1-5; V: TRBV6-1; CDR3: CASSGVGGANQPQHF; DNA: TGTGCCAGCAGTGGGGTTGGAGGGGCCAATCAGCCCCAGCATTTT
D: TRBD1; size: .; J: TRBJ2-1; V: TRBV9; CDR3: CASSVVGVTGRQFF; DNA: TGTGCCAGCAGCGTAGTGGGGGTGACAGGGAGGCAGTTCTTC
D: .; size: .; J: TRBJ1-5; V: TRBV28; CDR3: CASSLQHTIQPQHF; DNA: TGTGCCAGTTCCCTACAGCACACGATTCAGCCCCAGCATTTT
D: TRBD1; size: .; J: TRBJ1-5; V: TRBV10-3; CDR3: CSQRTGGYMVGNQPQHF; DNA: TGTTCCCAAAGGACAGGGGGCTATATGGTGGGCAATCAGCCCCAGCATTTT
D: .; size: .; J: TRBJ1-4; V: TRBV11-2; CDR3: CASSSGQWGEKLFF; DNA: TGTGCCAGCAGCTCGGGACAATGGGGTGAAAAACTGTTTTTT
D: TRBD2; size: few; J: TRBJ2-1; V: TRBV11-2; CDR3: CASSLNFGSGGTWFF; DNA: TGTGCCAGCAGCCTTAACTTTGGTAGCGGGGGCACCTGGTTCTTC